What follows are 3 T cell receptor beta chains derived from one specimen sequenced in a study of blood T cells in healthy people across ages. The use of a sample-barcoded 5' primer and a J-beta primer mix characterized a second PCR of roughly 7 to 11 cycles. TCRdb re-called the 5' RACE reads with MiXCR, one entry per CDR3 protein. The data show about 570,000 distinct CDR3 sequences, approximately 26% seen once. These same records also appear under a second study, on T cells of mothers and their children.

Material: blood. Receptor source: a boy aged 2-15 years in good health.

This clonotype showed up just a few times. The gene calls are TRBV7-9 and TRBJ1-4; D unresolved. The V gene lost 4 bases and the J gene lost 0 bases, with 9 bases spanning the gap. This CDR3 contains 15 residues. Germline V gene sequence: CDR1 SEHNR, CDR2 FQNEAQ (reference sequence). CDR3 sequence reads: CASSWTSATNEKLFF. CDR3 nucleotide sequence: TGTGCCAGCAGCTGGACTTCTGCAACTAATGAAAAACTGTTTTTT.

The chain couples TRBV3-1 to TRBJ2-4, with a tentative D call TRBD2 (6 bases). Trimming cost V 3 bases and J 6 bases, with 24 bases left between them. From germline, CDR1 is LGHDT and CDR2 YNNKEL (reference sequence). This CDR3 has 18 amino acids. The CDR3 reads CASSQGPAEMGRRNIQYF. CDR3 coding DNA: TGTGCCAGCAGCCAGGGTCCCGCAGAGATGGGGAGGCGAAACATTCAGTACTTC.

This clonotype has more than one count but fewer than ten. The rearrangement joins TRBV19 to TRBJ1-1, with D uncertain. V shed 5 bases and J shed 7 bases, with 17 bases lying between them. Germline-derived CDR1 and CDR2 are LNHDA and SQIVND (reference sequence). This CDR3 is built from 14 residues. CDR3 sequence reads: CASSSIARLGEAFF. The CDR3 DNA follows: TGTGCCAGTAGTTCAATCGCTCGACTCGGTGAAGCTTTCTTT. The full variable domain, its missing parts supplied by reference TRBV19 and TRBJ1-1, is DGGITQSPKYLFRKEGQNVTLSCEQNLNHDAMYWYRQDPGQGLRLIYYSQIVNDFQKGDIAEGYSVSREKKESFPLTVTSAQKNPTAFYLCASSSIARLGEAFFGQGTRLTVV.